This T cell receptor (beta chain) appears in the sequencing data of a study of cytomegalovirus exposure and HLA in healthy donors. 13 Jbeta primers and 60 Vbeta primers were used for the PCR. Data came from immunoSEQ multiplex PCR; TCRdb stores just in-frame clones and leaves some out. The sample includes under 55,000 clones, around 70% of them seen just once. This TCR was sampled from a man younger than 30 in good health and CMV-seronegative. The sequenced material came from PBMCs.

The CDR3 here is CASSRLAGGTEQYF. CDR3 nucleotides: TGTGCCAGCAGCCGACTAGCGGGAGGGACCGAGCAGTACTTC. The chain combines TRBV28 with TRBJ2-7; 14 bases fit TRBD2. The junction had 4 bases not matched to a gene; V was cut back by 6 bases and J by 6 bases. CDR1 is MDHEN and CDR2 is SYDVKM in the germline V gene. The CDR3 runs 14 residues.